The clone carrying this TCR beta chain was found a few times. Its matching antigen is unknown. This specimen belongs to a study of beta chain features in type 1 diabetes. Findings of the study overall: TCRB rearrangement may or may not be influenced by HLA type; here this remained unresolved.

V trimming: 3 bases; J trimming: 3 bases; junction bases outside the gene matches: 5. This CDR3 region has 14 residues. Germline-derived CDR1 and CDR2 are SGHVS and FNYEAQ. As every portion of the isolated RNA was reverse transcribed, the sequencing read expressed TCRB transcripts. Assay used: immunoSEQ multiplex PCR; TCRdb lists only in-frame clones, some missing. The repertoire holds 860,000 or so clones, with around a sixth as singletons. The authors sorted CD4+ naive, central memory, regulatory and stem cell-like memory cells via CD45RO/CCR7/CD25/CD127/CD95/CD27. Material: naive CD4+ T cells from blood. This clonotype was sampled from a woman aged 18-29 years in good health. This chain uses TRBV7-6 with TRBJ2-7; 7 positions match TRBD1. This CDR3 reads CASSLTGLSYEQYF. The CDR3 DNA reads TGTGCCAGCAGCTTGACAGGGTTGAGCTACGAGCAGTACTTC.